This T cell receptor (beta chain) was sequenced in a study of blood T cell repertoires in COVID-19. Overall study context: The United States, Italy and Spain provided the acute and convalescent COVID-19 samples.

Germline assignment: CDR1 SNHLY and CDR2 FYNNEI. The CDR3 is made up of 13 amino acids. The ends were cut back, 6 bases at V and 4 bases at J, with 10 bases in the middle. Recruited during active infection, patients (from Seattle) were subsequently followed longitudinally. In the original processing: Using reference gene primer amplification, nucleated cell counts were estimated. The repertoire was sequenced with immunoSEQ multiplex PCR; TCRdb's copy has only in-frame clones and lacks some. V and J calls and clone size are those listed in that table; D and trimming were worked out from the DNA. The profile shows under 200,000 clones, 80% to 90% of them singletons.

The clonotype comes from a woman older than 75 with COVID-19, enrolled during active disease. Sequenced sample: peripheral blood. The chain recombines TRBV2 with TRBJ2-1, with D perhaps TRBD2 (6 bases). CDR3 sequence: CASRETSYNEQFF. CDR3 DNA: TGTGCCAGCAGAGAGACTAGTTACAATGAGCAGTTCTTC.